The sequence of this T cell receptor beta chain was determined in a study of shared clonotypes between healthy human individuals. Study-level results: Relative to memory subsets, naive subsets generally showed larger estimated richness.

Naivety among CD8 cells was defined by CD45RO negativity and positive CCR7 selection, thereby excluding terminally differentiated effector memory CD45RA+ cells. This CDR3 comprises 13 residues. Germline V gene data show CDR1 as ENHRY and CDR2 as SYGVKD. The ends were cut back, 3 bases at V and 7 bases at J, with 12 bases in the middle. TCRdb's copy holds only in-frame clones and misses some; the assay was immunoSEQ multiplex PCR. The sample has about 2.1 million clones, around 95% seen once; the top ten hold about 1.7%. Of note for this clone: Its target is unknown.

V gene TRBV10-3 combines with J gene TRBJ1-1; D might be TRBD1 (5 bases). Source material: naive CD8+ T cells from PBMCs. This receptor was taken from a man aged 18 to 35 in good health. Some clones in this sample may be carry-over from other donors' samples. The CDR3 nucleotides read TGTGCCATCAGTGAAGACTCAGGGTTTGAAGCTTTCTTT. This gives the protein CAISEDSGFEAFF.